This T cell receptor beta chain originates from a study of blood T cell repertoires in COVID-19. Germline lookup yields CDR1 ENHRY and CDR2 SYGVKD. The CDR3 has 13 amino acids. Assay: immunoSEQ multiplex PCR; the TCRdb copy retains only in-frame clones and omits some. This table has 75,000 to 95,000 clones, over 65% appearing once. This clone was picked up one time. It may be a read error: a sequence one base away is much more abundant. Other DNA variants within this sample encode the same CDR3. The rearrangement uses TRBV10-3 and TRBJ2-2; 8 bases agree with TRBD2. Sequencing was done on a sample of peripheral blood. This receptor was identified in a man between 70 and 80 years old with COVID-19, enrolled during active disease. CDR3 DNA sequence: TGCCCCATCACCGGGGGGGCAGCGGGGGAGCTGTTTTTT. Translated, it gives CPITGGAAGELFF.